This is a list of T cell receptor beta chains from one sample in a study of blood T cell repertoires in COVID-19. Produced via immunoSEQ multiplex PCR; TCRdb's table is partial and in-frame only. The sample shows 200,000 to 300,000 clones, 88% of them seen only once. Sample: PBMCs or T cells enriched from blood (not recorded which). Every receptor here comes from a woman aged 40 to 55 with acute COVID-19. CDR3s include the opening cysteine and the closing phenylalanine or tryptophan. The order of the fields is J gene, clone size, V gene, D gene, CDR3 DNA, CDR3 protein. A D gene is named only where the DNA matches it firmly. Only some rows state a clone size, as once, few, many or a class for expanded clones.

J gene: TRBJ1-2
clone size: once
V gene: TRBV4-2
D gene: NA
CDR3 DNA: TGTGCCAGCAGCCAAGACCCGAAGGGGGACTATGGCTACACCTTC
CDR3 protein: CASSQDPKGDYGYTF

J gene: TRBJ1-4
clone size: once
V gene: TRBV4-1
D gene: NA
CDR3 DNA: TGCGCCAGCACCCGGCCAGGGCTCGGTAATGAAAAACTGTTTTTT
CDR3 protein: CASTRPGLGNEKLFF

J gene: TRBJ2-1
clone size: NA
V gene: TRBV5-8
D gene: NA
CDR3 DNA: TGTGCCAGCAGCTTGGCGTTATTGGGGGCAGTAGGGAATGAGCAGTTCTTC
CDR3 protein: CASSLALLGAVGNEQFF

J gene: TRBJ1-4
clone size: NA
V gene: TRBV29-1
D gene: NA
CDR3 DNA: TGCAGCGTTGAAGATTTGGGCAGGGCCCTGTTTTTT
CDR3 protein: CSVEDLGRALFF

J gene: TRBJ2-5
clone size: NA
V gene: TRBV5-1
D gene: NA
CDR3 DNA: TGCGCCAGCAGCTTAAATATATCGCCCGGGGAGACCCAGTACTTC
CDR3 protein: CASSLNISPGETQYF

J gene: TRBJ2-2
clone size: NA
V gene: TRBV7-2
D gene: TRBD2
CDR3 DNA: TGTGCCAGCAGCTCCACTAGCGGGGGGGCTGGCGGGGAGCTGTTTTTT
CDR3 protein: CASSSTSGGAGGELFF

J gene: TRBJ1-2
clone size: few
V gene: TRBV4-3
D gene: NA
CDR3 DNA: TGCGCCAGCAGCCAGGGACAAATCTATGGCTACACCTTC
CDR3 protein: CASSQGQIYGYTF

J gene: TRBJ2-1
clone size: NA
V gene: TRBV9
D gene: TRBD2
CDR3 DNA: TGTGCCAGCAGCGTAGCCCTAGCGGGAGTTAATGAGCAGTTCTTC
CDR3 protein: CASSVALAGVNEQFF

J gene: TRBJ2-3
clone size: NA
V gene: TRBV6-2/TRBV6-3
D gene: TRBD1
CDR3 DNA: TGTGCCAGCAGTTACCCCAACCCGGGACAGGGTAGCACAGATACGCAGTATTTT
CDR3 protein: CASSYPNPGQGSTDTQYF

J gene: TRBJ1-4
clone size: NA
V gene: TRBV19
D gene: TRBD1
CDR3 DNA: TGTGCCAGTAGGGACAGGGACCGCAGTGAAAAACTGTTTTTT
CDR3 protein: CASRDRDRSEKLFF

J gene: TRBJ2-5
clone size: NA
V gene: TRBV7-6
D gene: TRBD2
CDR3 DNA: TGTGCCAGCAGCCTGCGTGGACTAGCGGGAGCCACGGGGGGGACCCAGTACTTC
CDR3 protein: CASSLRGLAGATGGTQYF

J gene: TRBJ2-2
clone size: NA
V gene: TRBV6-2/TRBV6-3
D gene: NA
CDR3 DNA: TGTGCCAGCAGTTACTTAGGGGGCGCGGGGACCGGGGAGCTGTTTTTT
CDR3 protein: CASSYLGGAGTGELFF

J gene: TRBJ1-1
clone size: NA
V gene: TRBV7-9
D gene: TRBD1
CDR3 DNA: TGTGCCAGCAGCTCGATCGGGACAGGGGTCTCTGAAGCTTTCTTT
CDR3 protein: CASSSIGTGVSEAFF

J gene: TRBJ1-3
clone size: NA
V gene: TRBV28
D gene: TRBD1
CDR3 DNA: TGTGCCAGCAGTTCCACAGGGGCCCCCTCTGGAAACACCATATATTTT
CDR3 protein: CASSSTGAPSGNTIYF

J gene: TRBJ2-3
clone size: NA
V gene: TRBV3-1/TRBV3-2
D gene: NA
CDR3 DNA: TGTGCCAGCAGCACTGTCATGCAAGATACGCAGTATTTT
CDR3 protein: CASSTVMQDTQYF

J gene: TRBJ1-2
clone size: NA
V gene: TRBV30
D gene: TRBD1
CDR3 DNA: TGTGCCTGGAGGCCGGACTTAACAGGGGGCCGTGGCTACACCTTC
CDR3 protein: CAWRPDLTGGRGYTF

J gene: TRBJ1-1
clone size: NA
V gene: TRBV7-2
D gene: NA
CDR3 DNA: TGTGCCAGCAGCACATATTCAATCACTGAAGCTTTCTTT
CDR3 protein: CASSTYSITEAFF

J gene: TRBJ1-4
clone size: NA
V gene: TRBV18
D gene: TRBD1
CDR3 DNA: TGTGCCAGCTCACCACCGACAGGGGATGTAGGACTGTTTTTT
CDR3 protein: CASSPPTGDVGLFF

J gene: TRBJ1-3
clone size: NA
V gene: TRBV18
D gene: TRBD1
CDR3 DNA: TGTGCCAGCTCGTATGGACAGGGTGACACCATATATTTT
CDR3 protein: CASSYGQGDTIYF

J gene: TRBJ1-2
clone size: NA
V gene: TRBV19
D gene: NA
CDR3 DNA: TGTGCCAGTAGTATAGGACACGGAATCTATGGCTACACCTTC
CDR3 protein: CASSIGHGIYGYTF

J gene: TRBJ1-5
clone size: NA
V gene: TRBV10-3
D gene: TRBD1
CDR3 DNA: TGTGCCATCAGTGAAGGGGGGACAGGGAGGCAGCCCCAGCATTTT
CDR3 protein: CAISEGGTGRQPQHF

J gene: TRBJ2-5
clone size: NA
V gene: TRBV7-9
D gene: TRBD1
CDR3 DNA: TGTGCCAGCAGCTCAGGACAGGGGATGGAGACCCAGTACTTC
CDR3 protein: CASSSGQGMETQYF

J gene: TRBJ2-7
clone size: NA
V gene: TRBV10-1
D gene: TRBD1
CDR3 DNA: TGCGCCAGCCAAAGACAGGGGTCCTACGAGCAGTACTTC
CDR3 protein: CASQRQGSYEQYF

J gene: TRBJ2-1
clone size: NA
V gene: TRBV5-1
D gene: TRBD2
CDR3 DNA: TGCGCCAGCAGCCTAGCGGGGAATACCTACAATGAGCAGTTCTTC
CDR3 protein: CASSLAGNTYNEQFF

J gene: TRBJ1-1
clone size: NA
V gene: TRBV10-3
D gene: TRBD1
CDR3 DNA: TGTGCCACCTCGGACAGGGGGAACACTGAAGCTTTCTTT
CDR3 protein: CATSDRGNTEAFF

J gene: TRBJ2-5
clone size: NA
V gene: TRBV9
D gene: TRBD2
CDR3 DNA: TGTGCCAGCAGCGTAGGTTTATTAGCGGGGGGTGGAGAGACCCAGTACTTC
CDR3 protein: CASSVGLLAGGGETQYF

J gene: TRBJ2-1
clone size: NA
V gene: TRBV6-2/TRBV6-3
D gene: TRBD2
CDR3 DNA: TGTGCCAGCAGCGAGACTAGCGGGAGGAGGAATGAGCAGTTCTTC
CDR3 protein: CASSETSGRRNEQFF

J gene: TRBJ1-2
clone size: NA
V gene: TRBV4-2
D gene: NA
CDR3 DNA: TGTGCCAGCAGCCAAACCCGGGTTGAAGGCTACACCTTC
CDR3 protein: CASSQTRVEGYTF

J gene: TRBJ2-1
clone size: NA
V gene: TRBV6-5
D gene: TRBD2
CDR3 DNA: TGTGCCAGCAGTTCCCTCTCTAGCGGGGGGGGAGGTGAGCAGTTCTTC
CDR3 protein: CASSSLSSGGGGEQFF

J gene: TRBJ2-7
clone size: NA
V gene: TRBV5-6
D gene: NA
CDR3 DNA: TGTGCCAGCAGCTTGGTTAGCAGGGGGGCCTACGAGCAGTACTTC
CDR3 protein: CASSLVSRGAYEQYF

J gene: TRBJ2-5
clone size: NA
V gene: TRBV29-1
D gene: NA
CDR3 DNA: TGCAGCGTCGGACAGCTCTACCAAGAGACCCAGTACTTC
CDR3 protein: CSVGQLYQETQYF

J gene: TRBJ2-2
clone size: NA
V gene: TRBV29-1
D gene: TRBD1
CDR3 DNA: TGCGTCGGGACAGGGTGGACCGGGGAGCTGTTTTTT
CDR3 protein: CVGTGWTGELFF

J gene: TRBJ1-5
clone size: NA
V gene: TRBV5-8
D gene: NA
CDR3 DNA: TGTGCCAGCAGCTCGGACAGCTATAGCAATCAGCCCCAGCATTTT
CDR3 protein: CASSSDSYSNQPQHF

J gene: TRBJ1-5
clone size: NA
V gene: TRBV5-1
D gene: NA
CDR3 DNA: TGCGCCAGCAGCCTGGAGGGGTATAGCAATCAGCCCCAGCATTTT
CDR3 protein: CASSLEGYSNQPQHF

J gene: TRBJ2-2
clone size: NA
V gene: TRBV21-1
D gene: NA
CDR3 DNA: TGTGCCAGCAAAGGACTAATTGGGACCGGGGAGCTGTTTTTT
CDR3 protein: CASKGLIGTGELFF

J gene: TRBJ2-1
clone size: NA
V gene: TRBV21-1
D gene: NA
CDR3 DNA: TGTGCCAGCAGCAAGGGGAAAGGGCTAGCGGGGTTTAACAATGAGCAGTTCTTC
CDR3 protein: CASSKGKGLAGFNNEQFF

J gene: TRBJ1-6
clone size: once
V gene: TRBV7-2
D gene: NA
CDR3 DNA: TGTGCCAGCAGCTTAGTCCTGTCGGGAGGGCTCAATTCACCCCTCCACTTT
CDR3 protein: CASSLVLSGGLNSPLHF

J gene: TRBJ1-2
clone size: NA
V gene: TRBV30
D gene: TRBD1
CDR3 DNA: TGTGCCTGGAGTGCCCGGACAGGGTATGGTCTCTATGGCTACACCTTC
CDR3 protein: CAWSARTGYGLYGYTF

J gene: TRBJ2-7
clone size: NA
V gene: TRBV27
D gene: TRBD2
CDR3 DNA: TGTGCCAGCAGCCGGGGACTAGCGGGGTACGAGCAGTACTTC
CDR3 protein: CASSRGLAGYEQYF

J gene: TRBJ2-5
clone size: NA
V gene: TRBV27
D gene: NA
CDR3 DNA: TGTGCCAGCAGTTTATCGCCGGGGGATAGGGAGACCCAGTACTTC
CDR3 protein: CASSLSPGDRETQYF

J gene: TRBJ2-7
clone size: NA
V gene: TRBV7-8
D gene: NA
CDR3 DNA: TGTGCCAGCAGCGCCCGGACTGGTAAACCCTACGAGCAGTACTTC
CDR3 protein: CASSARTGKPYEQYF

J gene: TRBJ2-1
clone size: NA
V gene: TRBV6-2/TRBV6-3
D gene: TRBD2
CDR3 DNA: TGTGCCAGCAGTTACCCTAGAGCGGGAGGGCGTTACAATGAGCAGTTCTTC
CDR3 protein: CASSYPRAGGRYNEQFF

J gene: TRBJ2-7
clone size: NA
V gene: TRBV27
D gene: TRBD2
CDR3 DNA: TGTGCCAGCAGTTTATATTCTGGACTAGCGGGGGCCTACGAGCAGTACTTC
CDR3 protein: CASSLYSGLAGAYEQYF

J gene: TRBJ2-2
clone size: NA
V gene: TRBV7-9
D gene: NA
CDR3 DNA: TGTGCCAGCAGCTTACCCCCCCGGCTAGCGAGTTTTACCGGGGAGCTGTTTTTT
CDR3 protein: CASSLPPRLASFTGELFF

J gene: TRBJ1-5
clone size: NA
V gene: TRBV6-6
D gene: TRBD1
CDR3 DNA: TGTGCCAGCAGTTACCCGACAGGGTTTCATCAGCCCCAGCATTTT
CDR3 protein: CASSYPTGFHQPQHF

J gene: TRBJ1-2
clone size: NA
V gene: TRBV5-1
D gene: TRBD1
CDR3 DNA: TGCGCCAGCAGCCCCCGACAGGGATTGGCTAACTATGGCTACACCTTC
CDR3 protein: CASSPRQGLANYGYTF

J gene: TRBJ2-3
clone size: NA
V gene: TRBV19
D gene: TRBD1
CDR3 DNA: TGTGCCAGTAGTATAGCAGGGACAGGATTAGATACGCAGTATTTT
CDR3 protein: CASSIAGTGLDTQYF

J gene: TRBJ2-2
clone size: many
V gene: TRBV19
D gene: NA
CDR3 DNA: TGTGCCAGTAGTTCACTTCCGGGAGTTCTCACCGGGGAGCTGTTTTTT
CDR3 protein: CASSSLPGVLTGELFF

J gene: TRBJ1-2
clone size: NA
V gene: TRBV3-1/TRBV3-2
D gene: TRBD1
CDR3 DNA: TGTGCCAGCAGCTCCGGACAGGGGGCCTTCTATGGCTACACCTTC
CDR3 protein: CASSSGQGAFYGYTF

J gene: TRBJ2-7
clone size: NA
V gene: TRBV9
D gene: NA
CDR3 DNA: TGTGCCAGCAGCGCTGCGGGGCTAAGCTACGAGCAGTACTTC
CDR3 protein: CASSAAGLSYEQYF

J gene: TRBJ2-7
clone size: NA
V gene: TRBV29-1
D gene: TRBD1
CDR3 DNA: TGCAGCGGATATGGCGGGACAGGGAGTGGAGCCGAGCAGTACTTC
CDR3 protein: CSGYGGTGSGAEQYF

J gene: TRBJ2-2
clone size: NA
V gene: TRBV19
D gene: NA
CDR3 DNA: TGTGCCAGTAGTATTGGGGGCTACACCGGGGAGCTGTTTTTT
CDR3 protein: CASSIGGYTGELFF

J gene: TRBJ1-1
clone size: NA
V gene: TRBV5-6
D gene: NA
CDR3 DNA: TGTGCCAGCAGCTTGGCCTGGGACTCTGAAGCTTTCTTT
CDR3 protein: CASSLAWDSEAFF

J gene: TRBJ1-1
clone size: NA
V gene: TRBV29-1
D gene: TRBD1
CDR3 DNA: TGCAGCGTTGGACAGGGGAGTCGAGCTTTCTTT
CDR3 protein: CSVGQGSRAFF

J gene: TRBJ1-1
clone size: NA
V gene: TRBV19
D gene: TRBD1
CDR3 DNA: TGTGCCAGTAGTAAGGACAGGTGGGCGACTGAAGCTTTCTTT
CDR3 protein: CASSKDRWATEAFF

J gene: TRBJ1-3
clone size: NA
V gene: TRBV29-1
D gene: TRBD1
CDR3 DNA: TGCAGCGTCCGGACAGGCGGTACTGGAAACACCATATATTTT
CDR3 protein: CSVRTGGTGNTIYF

J gene: TRBJ1-1
clone size: few
V gene: TRBV7-9
D gene: NA
CDR3 DNA: TGTGCCAGCAGCTTATGGAGCACTGAAGCTTTCTTT
CDR3 protein: CASSLWSTEAFF

J gene: TRBJ2-2
clone size: once
V gene: TRBV5-1
D gene: TRBD1
CDR3 DNA: TGCGCCAGCAGCCATACAGGGGACACCGGGGAGCTGTTTTTT
CDR3 protein: CASSHTGDTGELFF

J gene: TRBJ1-2
clone size: NA
V gene: TRBV27
D gene: TRBD1
CDR3 DNA: TGTGCCAGCACATCAACCCGACAGGGCTTGCACACTGGCTACACCTTC
CDR3 protein: CASTSTRQGLHTGYTF

J gene: TRBJ2-2
clone size: NA
V gene: TRBV11-2
D gene: NA
CDR3 DNA: TGTGCCAGCACCACGAGGGGGGGACCGAACACCGGGGAGCTGTTTTTT
CDR3 protein: CASTTRGGPNTGELFF